The 17 T cell receptor beta chains in this list originate from one sample, sequenced in a study of T cells after yellow fever vaccination. TCRdb ran MiXCR on the 5' RACE reads and lists one entry per CDR3 protein. The data contain about 150,000 distinct CDR3 sequences, approximately 6.6% of them seen just once; the ten biggest clones take up approximately 0.67%. This material consisted of CD4+ T cells sorted from PBMCs, taken 10 days after the yellow fever booster vaccination. The receptors were sampled from a man aged 25-45 years who received the YFV17D yellow fever vaccine.

For this clonotype: This may be a read error: a much more frequent sequence differs by one nucleotide. The chain links TRBV12-3 or TRBV12-4 to TRBJ2-2, with a possible D match to TRBD2 (5 bases). This CDR3 has 14 residues. DNA of the CDR3: TGTGCCGGCAGTATTGGACTGGCCCACGGGGAGCTGTTTTTT. This gives the protein CAGSIGLAHGELFF.

This clonotype was counted many times. The chain couples TRBV3-1 to TRBJ2-7; D is unclear. Trimming removed 4 bases at V and 0 bases at J, with 10 bases between. In germline, CDR1 is LGHDT, CDR2 YNNKEL (reference sequence). The CDR3 is 14 residues long. Here the CDR3 reads CASSLHESSYEQYF. CDR3 in DNA: TGTGCCAGCAGCCTGCACGAGAGCTCCTACGAGCAGTACTTC.

This clonotype was observed many times. The V and J genes are TRBV5-1 and TRBJ2-5; 12 nucleotides align to TRBD1. V trimming: 4 bases; J trimming: 3 bases; junction bases outside the gene matches: 10. The CDR3 totals 17 residues. Germline CDR1 SGHRS, CDR2 YFSETQ. The CDR3 DNA sequence: TGCGCCAGCAGCGGAACCGGGACAGGGGGCGGGGAAGAGACCCAGTACTTC. This encodes CASSGTGTGGGEETQYF.

This clonotype came up many times. The chain is built from TRBV5-6 and TRBJ2-1; D gene ambiguous. CDR1 is SGHDT, CDR2 YYEEEE, per germline. Trimming cost V 5 bases and J 12 bases, with 12 bases left between them. The CDR3 is made up of 11 amino acids. CDR3 DNA sequence: TGTGCCAGCAGTAGGACGTTCTGGCAGTTCTTC. Its translation: CASSRTFWQFF.

This clonotype was seen ten or more times. The chain joins TRBV9 to TRBJ2-1; 10 bases line up with TRBD2. CDR3 size: 16 residues. Germline V gene data show CDR1 as SGDLS and CDR2 as YYNGEE. J gave up 2 bases and V 4 bases, and 6 bases lay outside the gene matches. The CDR3 sequence is CASSPLTSGPYNEQFF. CDR3 in DNA: TGTGCCAGCAGCCCGTTGACTAGCGGGCCCTACAATGAGCAGTTCTTC.

This clonotype was seen at least ten times. The chain combines TRBV7-8 with TRBJ2-7; TRBD2 aligns across 12 bases. CDR1 is SGHVS and CDR2 is FQNEAQ in the germline V gene. V dropped 3 bases and J dropped 5; count of bases not matched to a gene: 5. CDR3 size: 15 residues. CDR3 in DNA: TGTGCCAGCAGCTTCAGGACTAGCGGGAAAAACGAGCAGTACTTC. Translation: CASSFRTSGKNEQYF. The whole variable domain, filled in from reference TRBV7-8 and TRBJ2-7, reads GAGVSQSPRYKVAKRGQDVALRCDPISGHVSLFWYQQALGQGPEFLTYFQNEAQLDKSGLPSDRFFAERPEGSVSTLKIQRTQQEDSAVYLCASSFRTSGKNEQYFGPGTRLTVT.

In its sample, this clonotype was seen many times. The gene calls are TRBV3-1 and TRBJ1-5; perhaps TRBD1 as D (6 bases). In germline, CDR1 is LGHDT, CDR2 YNNKEL (reference sequence). Trimming removed 3 bases at V and 4 bases at J, with 7 bases between. The CDR3 spans 13 residues. CDR3 sequence (DNA): TGTGCCAGCAGCCAGGGACAAAATCAGCCCCAGCATTTT. Protein product: CASSQGQNQPQHF.

This clonotype was recorded at least ten times. The V and J genes are TRBV7-8 and TRBJ2-5; 11 bases are a match to TRBD1. CDR1 and CDR2 (germline): SGHVS, FQNEAQ. This CDR3 has 15 amino acids. V lost 4 bases and J lost 4; bases outside the gene matches: 5. The CDR3 DNA reads TGTGCCAGCAGCTCCCGGACAGGGGGCGGAGAGACCCAGTACTTC. Encoded protein: CASSSRTGGGETQYF.

Ten or more counts support this clonotype. This chain uses TRBV7-9 with TRBJ2-2; the D is unclear. Germline CDR1 and CDR2: SEHNR and FQNEAQ (reference sequence). Trimming took off 0 bases at V and 6 bases at J, with 5 bases between the two ends. The CDR3 is made up of 13 amino acids. CDR3 in DNA: TGTGCCAGCAGCTTAGCGGACCCCGGGGAGCTGTTTTTT. This codes for CASSLADPGELFF.

Comment on this clonotype: One end of the junction fails to match germline, which may point to a read error. The chain joins TRBV20-1 to TRBJ2-3; TRBD2 matches at 7 bases. This CDR3 has 15 amino acids. Looked up from germline, CDR1 is DFQATT and CDR2 is SNEGSKA (reference sequence). The CDR3: CCASQLAGVRDTQYF. DNA for the CDR3: TGCTGTGCTAGCCAACTTGCGGGAGTCAGGGATACGCAGTATTTT.

In this sample, this clonotype turned up many times. The genes are TRBV29-1 and TRBJ2-3; 11 nucleotides agree with TRBD2. The junction had 6 bases not matched to a gene; V was cut back by 2 bases and J by 2 bases. The CDR3 runs 16 residues. The germline CDR1 and CDR2 sequences are SQVTM and ANQGSEA. CDR3 in DNA: TGCAGCGTTGAAAATCTAGCGGGAGGAGACACAGATACGCAGTATTTT. It yields the protein CSVENLAGGDTDTQYF.

CDR3: CASTSSGPGYGYTF. CDR3 sequence (DNA): TGTGCCAGCACCTCGTCGGGCCCGGGCTATGGCTACACCTTC. The rearrangement joins TRBV21-1 to TRBJ1-2; no check of the table's D call, TRBD1, against the DNA was made. TRBV21-1 constitutes a pseudogene. CDR3 length equals 14 residues.

There are many counts of this clonotype. The V and J genes are TRBV7-6 and TRBJ2-2; D ambiguous. Looked up from germline, CDR1 is SGHVS and CDR2 is FNYEAQ. This CDR3 spans 12 amino acids. V was trimmed by 6 bases and J by 1 base, leaving 3 bases between them. The CDR3, as DNA: TGTGCCAGCAGACAGAACACCGGGGAGCTGTTTTTT. Translating it yields CASRQNTGELFF.

The sample holds many counts of this clonotype. The rearrangement uses TRBV5-1 and TRBJ1-1, with D perhaps TRBD1 (6 bases). Trimming took 4 bases from V and 4 from J, leaving 23 bases between them. Germline V CDR1 and CDR2: SGHRS, YFSETQ. The CDR3 is 17 amino acids. CDR3 region: CASSPRSGGGGGTEAFF. CDR3 nucleotides: TGCGCCAGCAGCCCTCGTTCGGGGGGCGGAGGCGGCACTGAAGCTTTCTTT. Together with reference TRBV5-1 and TRBJ1-1, the CDR3 gives the full variable domain: KAGVTQTPRYLIKTRGQQVTLSCSPISGHRSVSWYQQTPGQGLQFLFEYFSETQRNKGNFPGRFSGRQFSNSRSEMNVSTLELGDSALYLCASSPRSGGGGGTEAFFGQGTRLTVV.

This clonotype was recorded many times. This chain connects TRBV12-3 or TRBV12-4 to TRBJ2-1, with 7 bases identical to TRBD2. CDR3 length: 14 residues. V shed 8 bases, J shed 0 bases, and the junction held 4 bases outside the gene matches. Here the CDR3 reads CASQLADSYNEQFF. The CDR3, as DNA: TGTGCCAGCCAGCTAGCGGACTCCTACAATGAGCAGTTCTTC.

The V gene is TRBV7-2, the J gene TRBJ2-7, with D unclear. Germline CDR1 is SGHTA and CDR2 is FQGNSA. Trimming stripped 7 bases from V and 7 bases from J, with 17 bases between. This CDR3 has 13 amino acids. The CDR3 DNA follows: TGTGCCAGCACCCCAGCTAACGATCGAGAGCAGTACTTC. Its translation: CASTPANDREQYF.

This clonotype occurred many times. V and J are TRBV7-2 and TRBJ1-4; D may be TRBD1 (6 bases). The CDR3 consists of 15 residues. The V end lost 5 bases, the J end lost 7 bases, and 17 bases lay between the germline ends. Germline CDR1 and CDR2: SGHTA and FQGNSA. The CDR3 nucleotides are TGTGCCAGCAGCCCCTATGCGGGGGCGAGTGAAAAACTGTTTTTT. As protein: CASSPYAGASEKLFF.